These T cell receptor beta chains were read from a single sample in a study of regulatory T cells in long-lasting Graves disease. TCRdb fed the multiplex PCR reads into MiXCR, producing one record per CDR3 protein. The sample yields 500,000 to 700,000 distinct CDR3 sequences, 25% to 30% seen once. Sequenced material: peripheral blood mononuclear cells (PBMCs), taken when the disease was refractory, from a patient treated with antithyroid drugs. These receptors were collected from a female donor with Graves disease. Both conserved end residues are part of each CDR3. A D gene is named only where the DNA matches it firmly. Clone size is not always given. Where it is, it says once, few, many or a class for expanded clones.

v_gene,abundance,j_gene,d_gene,CDR3nt,CDR3aa
TRBV3-1,NA,TRBJ1-2,TRBD1,TGTGCCAGCAGCCAAGATCGACAGGGGGCTCGTGGCTACACCTTC,CASSQDRQGARGYTF
TRBV7-9,few,TRBJ1-1,NA,TGTGCCAGCAGCTTTATGGGGACCCCTGAAGCTTTCTTT,CASSFMGTPEAFF
TRBV6-1,NA,TRBJ1-5,NA,TGTGCCAGCAGTGACCCCTTTTCCCGGCCCCAGCATTTT,CASSDPFSRPQHF
TRBV20-1,NA,TRBJ2-7,TRBD1,TGCAGTGCTAGAGCTCTGACCCGGGACAGGGGGTACTACGAGCAGTACTTC,CSARALTRDRGYYEQYF
TRBV28,many,TRBJ1-2,NA,TGTGCCAGCAGTTTACTAGGGTTCGGCTACACCTTC,CASSLLGFGYTF
TRBV12-3/TRBV12-4,many,TRBJ2-7,NA,TGTGCCAGCAGTCTCAGGGGAAAAGTCTACGAGCAGTACTTC,CASSLRGKVYEQYF
TRBV12-3/TRBV12-4,many,TRBJ2-7,TRBD2,TGTGCCAGCAGTTTAACCGGGACTAGCGGTGACGAGCAGTACTTC,CASSLTGTSGDEQYF
TRBV7-3,many,TRBJ1-1,NA,TGTGCCAGCAGCTCCCAGGGAGGGAACACTGAAGCTTTCTTT,CASSSQGGNTEAFF
TRBV29-1,NA,TRBJ2-7,TRBD2,TGCAGCGTTGAAGCTCCGACTAGCGGGAGCTACGAGCAGTACTTC,CSVEAPTSGSYEQYF
TRBV30,NA,TRBJ1-5,TRBD1,TGTGCCTGGAGCGGAGGGGGACAGTATAGCAATCAGCCCCAGCATTTT,CAWSGGGQYSNQPQHF
TRBV6-1,NA,TRBJ1-6,TRBD1,TGTGCCAGCAGTGAAGGACAGGGGAGTTATTCACCCCTCCACTTT,CASSEGQGSYSPLHF
TRBV20-1,few,TRBJ2-5,TRBD1,TGCAGTGCCGCCGGGGACAGAAGGGAGACCCAGTACTTC,CSAAGDRRETQYF
TRBV19,NA,TRBJ1-3,NA,TGTGCCAGCCCCTTTCCCCTACGAACAGAAAGCTCTGGAAACACCATATATTTT,CASPFPLRTESSGNTIYF
TRBV28,many,TRBJ1-2,NA,TGTGCCAGCAGTTTTCATAAGGGCGTTGAAGGCTACACCTTC,CASSFHKGVEGYTF
TRBV25-1,once,TRBJ1-2,NA,TGTGCCAGCGGCAGCAATACAGGGAACTATGGCTACACCTTC,CASGSNTGNYGYTF
TRBV6-1,few,TRBJ2-2,NA,TGTGCCAGCAGTGAACGTACAGGGAATCCCGGGGAGCTGTTTTTT,CASSERTGNPGELFF
TRBV20-1,few,TRBJ2-7,NA,TGCAGTGCTAGCGGGAGTAGGCTGGGCTACGAGCAGTACTTC,CSASGSRLGYEQYF
TRBV5-1,many,TRBJ2-3,NA,TGTGCCAGCAGCTTAGCAGATACGCAGTATTTT,CASSLADTQYF
TRBV13,NA,TRBJ1-2,NA,TGTGCCAGCAGCTTACACCCGCCCCGCCAACCGGCTCCCACTGATGGCTACACCTTC,CASSLHPPRQPAPTDGYTF
TRBV3-1,NA,TRBJ1-2,NA,TGTGCCAGCGCACACGGGATCATTTGGAATCATGGCTACACCTTC,CASAHGIIWNHGYTF
TRBV20-1,many,TRBJ2-5,TRBD2,TGCAGTGCTGGGACTAGCGGGGGGGAGACCCAGTACTTC,CSAGTSGGETQYF
TRBV3-1,few,TRBJ2-7,NA,TGTGCCAGCAGCCAAGGGACGTATACCTACGAGCAGTACTTC,CASSQGTYTYEQYF
TRBV12-3/TRBV12-4,few,TRBJ1-2,NA,TGTGCCAGCAGCCTGACATCGGCGGGGTATGGCTACACCTTC,CASSLTSAGYGYTF
TRBV6-1,NA,TRBJ2-1,TRBD2,TGTGCCAGCAGTATTGCCGGGAGGAGAAATGAGCAGTTCTTC,CASSIAGRRNEQFF
TRBV18,NA,TRBJ1-1,NA,TGTGCCAGCTCACCAGGAGTTGGTGGGGCTGAAGCTTTCTTT,CASSPGVGGAEAFF
TRBV11-2,few,TRBJ2-7,NA,TGTGCCAGCAGCCAGCCGGGACTTCACTACGAGCAGTACTTC,CASSQPGLHYEQYF
TRBV20-1,NA,TRBJ2-3,TRBD2,TGCAGTGCTAGCCCCATGGTAGCGGGAGGCTCAGATACGCAGTATTTT,CSASPMVAGGSDTQYF
TRBV12-3/TRBV12-4,once,TRBJ1-5,NA,TGTGCCGGCAGTTTCGGCAGCAATCAGCCCCAGCATTTT,CAGSFGSNQPQHF
TRBV7-2,NA,TRBJ2-7,TRBD2,TGTGCCAGCAGCTTAAGCGGGAGCTCCCTCGAGCAGTACTTC,CASSLSGSSLEQYF
TRBV30,many,TRBJ2-5,NA,TGTGCCTGGAGTCACGGGGAGACCCAGTACTTC,CAWSHGETQYF
TRBV12-3/TRBV12-4,many,TRBJ1-2,TRBD1,TGTGCCAGCAGTCGCCCCAGGGGGCCAGGCTACACCTTC,CASSRPRGPGYTF
TRBV20-1,NA,TRBJ2-7,TRBD2,TGCAGTGCTAGAGCGGAGGGCCTAGCGGGAGGGATATCCCTCGAGCAGTACTTC,CSARAEGLAGGISLEQYF
TRBV20-1,NA,TRBJ1-2,NA,TGCAGTGCTAGAGTCTTGATTAACTATGGCTACACCTTC,CSARVLINYGYTF
TRBV6-2/TRBV6-3,once,TRBJ2-3,NA,TGTGCCGAAAACGAGGACATAGATACGCAGTATTTT,CAENEDIDTQYF
TRBV6-1,NA,TRBJ1-1,NA,TGTGCCGGCACCGGAAGGGGTTTCGCTGAAGCTTTCTTT,CAGTGRGFAEAFF
TRBV29-1,NA,TRBJ2-1,NA,TGCAGCGTTGAAGCAGTACCCAATGAGCAGTTCTTC,CSVEAVPNEQFF
TRBV3-1,few,TRBJ1-5,NA,TGTGCCAGCAGCCAAGGGAGACAGTTTAGCAATCAGCCCCAGCATTTT,CASSQGRQFSNQPQHF
TRBV28,many,TRBJ2-7,NA,TGTGCCAGCAGTTTAGACACGCGCTCCTACGAGCAGTACTTC,CASSLDTRSYEQYF
TRBV19,NA,TRBJ1-1,TRBD1,TGTGCCAGTAGTATCGTGAGGGGGCGAGGCACTGAAGCTTTCTTT,CASSIVRGRGTEAFF
TRBV2,few,TRBJ2-3,NA,TGTGCCAGCAGCGCGGGGTCACTTTCGTATTTT,CASSAGSLSYF